This entry lists 12 T cell receptor beta chains sequenced from one sample in a study of shared clonotypes between healthy human individuals. The method was immunoSEQ multiplex PCR; TCRdb's version includes in-frame clones alone and lacks a portion of them. The sample shows about 1.5 million clones, around 97% of them seen only once. Sequenced sample: naive CD4+ T cells sorted from blood. The subset here: CD45RA+ positively selected. The receptors were sampled from a man aged 30 to 39 in good health.

The chain carries TRBV7-9 and TRBJ2-5, with 7 bases matching TRBD1. This CDR3 contains 14 residues. V was clipped by 5 bases and J by 7 bases; unmatched bases: 10. Germline V gene lookup returns CDR1 SEHNR and CDR2 FQNEAQ (reference sequence). This CDR3 is CASSLDRSRGTQYF. Written as DNA, the CDR3 is TGTGCCAGCAGCCTGGACAGGTCACGGGGGACCCAGTACTTC.

The CDR3 bases are TGTGCCAGCAGCTGGCCTAGCGGGAACATAAAGGGGGAGCAGTTCTTC. It translates to CASSWPSGNIKGEQFF. The rearrangement uses TRBV7-9 and TRBJ2-1, with 9 nucleotides matching TRBD2. CDR3 length equals 16 residues. The V gene end was trimmed by 4 bases and the J gene end by 10 bases; junction bases not matched to a gene: 14. Germline CDR1 SEHNR, CDR2 FQNEAQ (reference sequence).

This clone was observed a single time. The CDR3 nucleotides are TGTGCCAGCTCACCACTTGACAGGTCGACCCAGTACTTC. As protein: CASSPLDRSTQYF. The V call is TRBV18, the J call TRBJ2-5; D may be TRBD1 (6 bases). Between the trimmed V and J ends, which lost 1 base and 7 bases, there was a span of 10 bases. Looked up from germline, CDR1 is KGHSH and CDR2 is LQKENI. This CDR3 is 13 amino acids long.

V usage is TRBV28 and J usage is TRBJ2-2; 9 nucleotides agree with TRBD2. CDR3 length equals 18 residues. The V gene's germline CDR1 is MDHEN and CDR2 SYDVKM. J was trimmed by 5 bases and V by 5 bases; bases with no gene match: 15. CDR3 sequence reads: CASSLPGLLAGFTGELFF. The CDR3 DNA follows: TGTGCCAGCAGTCTCCCGGGTCTTCTAGCGGGATTTACCGGGGAGCTGTTTTTT.

The chain uses TRBV28 and TRBJ2-7; D could derive from TRBD1 or TRBD2 (6 bases each). Per germline, CDR1 MDHEN and CDR2 SYDVKM. Deletions cut 3 bases from V and 4 bases from J, with 16 bases between. CDR3 size: 15 residues. Here the CDR3 reads CASSLRSGGRYEQYF. Here the CDR3 DNA reads TGTGCCAGCAGTTTGAGGTCTGGGGGGCGGTACGAGCAGTACTTC.

Comments on this clone: Different DNA sequences within this sample yield the same CDR3. The gene calls are TRBV11-2 and TRBJ2-3; TRBD2 aligns across 7 bases. The CDR3 contains 14 residues. Germline CDR1 reads SGHAT; CDR2 reads FQNNGV. J gave up 0 bases and V 5 bases, and 2 bases lay outside the gene matches. DNA of the CDR3: TGTGCCAGCAGCCTAGCGGCTAGCACAGATACGCAGTATTTT. Encoded protein: CASSLAASTDTQYF.

The chain employs TRBV10-3 and TRBJ2-1; 7 bases are shared with TRBD2. CDR1 and CDR2 (germline): ENHRY, SYGVKD. The CDR3 covers 16 residues. The CDR3 DNA follows: TGTGCATCAGTGAGTGGGGCGGGAGCGCCATCGAATGAGCAGTTCTTC. Encoded protein: CASVSGAGAPSNEQFF.

J is TRBJ2-1 and V is TRBV7-3; TRBD2 might be the D (6 bases). This CDR3 is built from 19 residues. V lost 1 base and J lost 0, with 19 bases in between. CDR1 and CDR2 from the germline V gene are SGHTA and FQGTGA. The CDR3 spells CASSLIALRRESSYNEQFF. In DNA form, the CDR3 reads TGTGCCAGCAGCTTAATCGCTCTGAGGAGGGAGAGCTCCTACAATGAGCAGTTCTTC. The variable domain in full, completed from reference TRBV7-3 and TRBJ2-1, reads GAGVSQTPSNKVTEKGKYVELRCDPISGHTALYWYRQSLGQGPEFLIYFQGTGAADDSGLPNDRFFAVRPEGSVSTLKIQRTERGDSAVYLCASSLIALRRESSYNEQFFGPGTRLTVL.

The CDR3 DNA sequence: TGTGCCAGCAGCTTAGCACCGCGGGGGGACACTGAAGCTTTCTTT. Amino acids: CASSLAPRGDTEAFF. The V call is TRBV7-9, the J call TRBJ1-1; D may be TRBD1 (5 bases). Germline-derived CDR1 and CDR2 are SEHNR and FQNEAQ (reference sequence). V was shortened by 0 bases and J by 3 bases, with 11 bases between the two germline ends. The CDR3 consists of 15 residues.

This chain joins TRBV7-3 and TRBJ2-1; TRBD1 is a possible D gene (5 bases). Germline assignment: CDR1 SGHTA and CDR2 FQGTGA. With 4 bases removed from V and 4 bases from J, the gap between germline ends came to 8 bases. The CDR3 totals 13 residues. In DNA form, the CDR3 reads TGTGCCAGCAGCTCCAGGGTATACAATGAGCAGTTCTTC. It codes for CASSSRVYNEQFF.

The rearrangement joins TRBV19 to TRBJ2-4; D gene unclear. Germline-derived CDR1 and CDR2 are LNHDA and SQIVND (reference sequence). V was pared by 5 bases and J by 4 bases, with 12 bases between. This CDR3 contains 14 residues. CDR3 amino acids: CASSSPAEKNIQYF. CDR3 DNA: TGTGCCAGTAGTTCCCCGGCAGAAAAAAACATTCAGTACTTC.

The chain has TRBV5-6 and TRBJ1-3; perhaps TRBD1 as D (5 bases). V was cut by 0 bases and J by 1 base, with 14 bases left in between. Germline V gene sequence: CDR1 SGHDT, CDR2 YYEEEE. The CDR3 has 17 amino acids. In DNA, the CDR3 is TGTGCCAGCAGCTTGGTGGGGGTAACAGCGTCTGGAAACACCATATATTTT. It specifies CASSLVGVTASGNTIYF. Supplemented by reference TRBV5-6 and TRBJ1-3, the full variable domain reads DAGVTQSPTHLIKTRGQQVTLRCSPKSGHDTVSWYQQALGQGPQFIFQYYEEEERQRGNFPDRFSGHQFPNYSSELNVNALLLGDSALYLCASSLVGVTASGNTIYFGEGSWLTVV.